Following are 32 T cell receptor beta chains from one sample sequenced in a study of T-cell reconstitution after alpha-beta-depleted transplantation in children. TCRbeta library preparation incorporated unique molecular identifiers. Each CDR3 protein gets one entry after TCRdb re-called the PCR reads with MiXCR. Among about 150,000 distinct CDR3 sequences listed, 8.8% were seen once. Sequencing used PBMCs, mostly from graft donor cells, obtained 180 days after TCRalphabeta/CD19-depleted stem cell transplant. The receptors shown here come from a female patient aged 2-9 years who had a stem cell transplant for congenital amegakaryocytic thrombocytopenia, so the T cells may come from the graft donor.

This clonotype was detected many times. The chain carries TRBV4-1 and TRBJ2-5; TRBD2 matches 9 bases. The germline V gene encodes CDR1 MGHRA and CDR2 YSYEKL. The CDR3 is 17 amino acids. V lost 0 bases, J lost 1 base, and 6 bases stayed unmatched. The CDR3 nucleotides read TGCGCCAGCAGCCAAGAAGTGACTAGCGGCGCCCAAGAGACCCAGTACTTC. Amino acid sequence: CASSQEVTSGAQETQYF.

This clonotype showed up just once. One base away lies a much larger clone, so this may be a sequencing read error. J is TRBJ2-3 and V is TRBV12-3 or TRBV12-4; TRBD2 is a possible D gene (6 bases). CDR3 length equals 16 residues. Between the trimmed V and J ends, which lost 6 bases and 2 bases, there was a span of 18 bases. CDR3 amino acids: CASSLKRAENTDTQYF. In DNA form, the CDR3 reads TGTGCCAGCAGCCTAAAGCGGGCGGAAAACACAGATACGCAGTATTTT.

This clonotype was counted ten times or more. The chain joins TRBV28 to TRBJ2-2, with D possibly being TRBD1 (5 bases). There are 15 residues in the CDR3. Trimming left V 5 bases short and J 1 base short, with 11 bases between. Germline CDR1 and CDR2: MDHEN and SYDVKM. CDR3 bases: TGTGCCAGCAGTCTATCTACAGGGAACACCGGGGAGCTGTTTTTT. This codes for CASSLSTGNTGELFF.

This clonotype was observed at least ten times. The chain employs TRBV20-1 and TRBJ2-7; a weak D match, TRBD2 (5 bases). V lost 4 bases and J lost 6, with 19 bases in between. The CDR3 contains 14 residues. CDR1 and CDR2 (germline): DFQATT, SNEGSKA (reference sequence). The CDR3 nucleotides read TGCAGTGCTATCCTTGGAGGTGGGCAACTCGAGCAGTACTTC. Translation: CSAILGGGQLEQYF.

In its sample, this clonotype was seen many times. The chain recombines TRBV10-3 with TRBJ2-7; D is possibly TRBD1 or TRBD2 (6 bases each). Germline-derived CDR1 and CDR2 are ENHRY and SYGVKD. The CDR3 is made up of 14 amino acids. Trimming took 3 bases from V and 0 from J, leaving 9 bases between them. The CDR3 sequence is CAISESGASYEQYF. As DNA, the CDR3 is TGTGCCATCAGTGAATCGGGGGCCTCCTACGAGCAGTACTTC.

This clonotype was seen at least ten times. The chain carries TRBV12-3 or TRBV12-4 and TRBJ1-2; D unresolved. Trimming left V 1 base short and J 6 bases short, with 9 bases between. The CDR3 extends over 13 amino acids. The CDR3 region is CASSLVSTHGYTF. CDR3 DNA sequence: TGTGCCAGCAGTTTAGTTTCCACCCATGGCTACACCTTC.

CDR3: CASSVGGRGSYEQYF. For the CDR3, the DNA is TGTGCCAGCAGTGTGGGCGGGAGAGGATCCTACGAGCAGTACTTC. The chain links TRBV28 to TRBJ2-7, with 7 bases aligning to TRBD2. This CDR3 is 15 amino acids long. V was pared by 5 bases and J by 1 base, with 8 bases of the junction left unmatched. Germline V gene data show CDR1 as MDHEN and CDR2 as SYDVKM. Combining the CDR3 with reference TRBV28 and TRBJ2-7 gives the whole variable domain DVKVTQSSRYLVKRTGEKVFLECVQDMDHENMFWYRQDPGLGLRLIYFSYDVKMKEKGDIPEGYSVSREKKERFSLILESASTNQTSMYLCASSVGGRGSYEQYFGPGTRLTVT.

This clonotype was counted at least ten times. The rearrangement joins TRBV20-1 to TRBJ2-7; 14 nucleotides agree with TRBD2. Germline lookup yields CDR1 DFQATT and CDR2 SNEGSKA (reference sequence). Losses at the gene ends were 1 base for V and 7 bases for J; bases not matched to a gene: 9. The CDR3 totals 16 residues. The CDR3 loop reads CSARGGLAGAFWEQYF. DNA of the CDR3: TGCAGTGCTAGAGGGGGACTAGCGGGAGCCTTTTGGGAGCAGTACTTC.

The V call is TRBV5-4, the J call TRBJ2-7; 7 nucleotides align to TRBD1. Germline V gene lookup returns CDR1 SGHNT and CDR2 YYREEE (reference sequence). Losses at the gene ends were 0 bases for V and 7 bases for J; bases not matched to a gene: 4. This CDR3 spans 13 amino acids. DNA for the CDR3: TGTGCCAGCAGCTTGGCGCAGGACAGGGAGCAGTACTTC. This gives the protein CASSLAQDREQYF.

This clonotype was observed many times. The chain joins TRBV20-1 to TRBJ2-3; TRBD2 is a possible D gene (6 bases). Trimming pared 1 base from V and 2 bases from J, leaving 10 bases between. The germline CDR1 and CDR2 sequences are DFQATT and SNEGSKA (reference sequence). This CDR3 region has 14 residues. CDR3 sequence: CSARGWDSTDTQYF. Written as DNA, the CDR3 is TGCAGTGCTAGAGGGTGGGACTCCACAGATACGCAGTATTTT.

The sample holds a few counts of this clonotype. This sequence joins TRBV12-3 or TRBV12-4 and TRBJ1-2; a possible D gene is TRBD1 (5 bases). V lost 5 bases and J 8 bases, leaving 18 bases between the germline ends. CDR3 size: 14 residues. CDR3 DNA sequence: TGTGCCAGCAGTCCTCGACAGTGGCGGAAGGGCTACACCTTC. It translates to CASSPRQWRKGYTF.

This clonotype was seen more than once but under ten times. This chain joins TRBV20-1 and TRBJ2-1; TRBD2 aligns across 9 bases. Germline loops: CDR1 DFQATT, CDR2 SNEGSKA (reference sequence). The V gene end was trimmed by 5 bases and the J gene end by 9 bases; junction bases not matched to a gene: 8. The CDR3 length is 13 residues. The CDR3 DNA follows: TGCAGTGCTGCGTCGAGCGGGGGGCCTGAGCAGTTCTTC. Amino acid sequence: CSAASSGGPEQFF.

The chain's CDR3 is CASSDDRGTYEQYF. In DNA form, the CDR3 reads TGCGCCAGCAGTGATGACAGGGGTACCTACGAGCAGTACTTC. The gene calls are TRBV5-1 and TRBJ2-7, with TRBD1 matching 8 bases. The CDR3 length is 14 residues. Germline V gene lookup returns CDR1 SGHRS and CDR2 YFSETQ. J was trimmed by 2 bases and V by 5 bases; bases with no gene match: 6.

This clonotype was found many times. The rearrangement links TRBV28 to TRBJ2-3, with D unclear. This CDR3 has 16 amino acids. The V gene lost 6 bases and the J gene lost 0 bases, with 16 bases spanning the gap. Germline assignment: CDR1 MDHEN and CDR2 SYDVKM. CDR3 protein: CASRRSKVLSTDTQYF. The DNA for the CDR3 is TGTGCCAGCAGACGATCCAAGGTCTTGAGCACAGATACGCAGTATTTT.

This clonotype was counted ten times or more. V usage is TRBV20-1 and J usage is TRBJ1-1, with D perhaps matching TRBD1 (6 bases). V was clipped by 0 bases and J by 1 base, with 12 bases between them. The germline CDR1 and CDR2 sequences are DFQATT and SNEGSKA (reference sequence). The CDR3 runs to 15 residues. As DNA, the CDR3 is TGCAGTGCTAGAGATTCGGACAGACAGAACACTGAAGCTTTCTTT. Protein sequence: CSARDSDRQNTEAFF.

This clonotype was counted many times. This chain uses TRBV11-2 with TRBJ2-7; a possible D gene is TRBD1 (6 bases). V was pared by 4 bases and J by 2 bases, with 12 bases between. The CDR3 sequence is 14 residues long. From germline, CDR1 is SGHAT and CDR2 FQNNGV. The CDR3 here is CASSYSGTPYEQYF. The CDR3 DNA sequence: TGTGCCAGCAGCTACTCCGGGACACCCTACGAGCAGTACTTC.

This clonotype was counted ten times or more. This chain links TRBV6-4 with TRBJ2-1, with D perhaps being TRBD1 or TRBD2 (6 bases each). Germline CDR1 is MRHNA and CDR2 is SNTAGT. The CDR3 has 14 residues. V dropped 0 bases and J dropped 8 bases, with 11 bases sitting between them. The CDR3 protein is CASSDSGGGHEQFF. Written as DNA, the CDR3 is TGTGCCAGCAGTGACTCGGGGGGCGGGCATGAGCAGTTCTTC.

This clonotype was found many times. The chain has TRBV29-1 and TRBJ1-1; D is unresolved. The CDR3 has 11 residues. Trimming shortened V by 5 bases and J by 3 bases, and 7 bases separated the two germline ends. Per the germline V gene, CDR1 is SQVTM and CDR2 is ANQGSEA. Here the CDR3 DNA reads TGCAGCGTTCGGGCAGACACTGAAGCTTTCTTT. Its protein product is CSVRADTEAFF. The whole variable domain, remainder taken from reference TRBV29-1 and TRBJ1-1, is SAVISQKPSRDICQRGTSLTIQCQVDSQVTMMFWYRQQPGQSLTLIATANQGSEATYESGFVIDKFPISRPNLTFSTLTVSNMSPEDSSIYLCSVRADTEAFFGQGTRLTVV.

This clonotype was counted ten times or more. The chain carries TRBV12-3 or TRBV12-4 and TRBJ2-5; perhaps D is TRBD1 or TRBD2 (5 bases each). CDR3 size: 13 residues. V was clipped by 5 bases and J by 5 bases, with 12 bases between them. This chain's CDR3 is CASSPGPRETQYF. The CDR3 nucleotides are TGTGCCAGCAGTCCGGGACCGCGCGAGACCCAGTACTTC.

This clonotype was detected only a few times. The chain uses TRBV12-3 or TRBV12-4 and TRBJ1-5, with 8 positions matching TRBD1. The CDR3 length is 15 residues. The V segment lost 7 bases and the J segment 6 bases; nucleotides outside the gene matches: 11. The CDR3 coding sequence is TGTGCCAGCATGAAGGGCGACAGGGGAAGTCAGCCCCAGCATTTT. This encodes CASMKGDRGSQPQHF.

There are a few counts of this clonotype. The chain has TRBV21-1 and TRBJ2-1. TRBV21-1 is classified as a pseudogene. The CDR3 has 17 amino acids. The CDR3 coding sequence is TGTGCCAGCAGCAAACAGAAGAGGAAGAGGAGTTACAATGAGCAGTTCTTC. This sequence encodes CASSKQKRKRSYNEQFF.

This clonotype was detected only a few times. The chain uses TRBV3-1 and TRBJ2-7; D unclear. Germline CDR1 reads LGHDT; CDR2 reads YNNKEL (reference sequence). Trimming shortened V by 1 base and J by 2 bases, and 9 bases separated the two germline ends. This CDR3 comprises 14 residues. CDR3 DNA: TGTGCCAGCAGCCAAGGTAGCTTTGCCTACGAGCAGTACTTC. Its translation: CASSQGSFAYEQYF.

This clonotype was seen more than once but under ten times. The CDR3 here is CASSLVRGSTEAFF. CDR3 sequence (DNA): TGTGCCAGCAGCTTAGTTAGGGGGTCCACTGAAGCTTTCTTT. This chain joins TRBV7-7 and TRBJ1-1, with a tentative D call TRBD1 (6 bases). Germline-derived CDR1 and CDR2 are SSHAT and FNYEAQ (reference sequence). CDR3 size: 14 residues. V was trimmed by 1 base and J by 4 bases, leaving 10 bases between them.

This clonotype was detected ten times or more. Given the absence of the conserved phenylalanine or tryptophan at the CDR3 end, a read error is likely. The DNA is omitted, as the CDR3 cannot be located on it reliably, and the CDR3 follows TCRdb's listing. The V and J genes are TRBV10-3 and TRBJ1-1. CDR1 is ENHRY and CDR2 is SYGVKD in the germline V gene. The CDR3 length is 12 residues, termini included. CDR3 sequence: CAINLDMLKRVL.

This chain joins TRBV5-1 and TRBJ1-1; D may be TRBD1 (6 bases). With 0 bases removed from V and 0 bases from J, the gap between germline ends came to 12 bases. CDR3 size: 16 residues. The germline V gene encodes CDR1 SGHRS and CDR2 YFSETQ. This CDR3 reads CASSLGIDRLNTEAFF. The CDR3 DNA reads TGCGCCAGCAGCTTGGGAATCGACAGGTTGAACACTGAAGCTTTCTTT.

On this clonotype itself: This clone may be a read error of a much larger clone one base away. The chain recombines TRBV19 with TRBJ2-1; D tentatively fits TRBD1 or TRBD2 (5 bases each). V lost 4 bases to trimming and J lost 8 bases, with 15 bases between them. Germline CDR1 reads LNHDA; CDR2 reads SQIVND (reference sequence). This CDR3 has 14 residues. This CDR3 is CASSTFWGYYEQFF. The CDR3 region has the DNA TGTGCCAGTAGTACTTTCTGGGGGTATTATGAGCAGTTCTTC.

In this sample, this clonotype turned up many times. The chain links TRBV7-9 to TRBJ2-7, with 7 bases matching TRBD1. The V and J ends lost 6 bases and 3 bases, in that order; junction bases with no gene match: 5. The CDR3 extends over 13 amino acids. Germline V gives CDR1 SEHNR, CDR2 FQNEAQ (reference sequence). In DNA, the CDR3 is TGTGCCAGCAGGAGGACAGGAGGCTACGAGCAGTACTTC. Protein product: CASRRTGGYEQYF.

The chain couples TRBV20-1 to TRBJ2-5, with D possibly TRBD1 on 5 matching bases. The CDR3 runs to 14 residues. The V and J ends lost 6 bases and 2 bases respectively, with 16 bases between them. Germline V gene sequence: CDR1 DFQATT, CDR2 SNEGSKA (reference sequence). Written as DNA, the CDR3 is TGCAGTGCCCCTCTCAGGGTAGGGCAAGAGACCCAGTACTTC. This encodes CSAPLRVGQETQYF.

Within the sample, this clonotype is medium-sized (0.01 to 0.1%). This sequence joins TRBV28 and TRBJ2-1; perhaps TRBD2 as D (6 bases). V gave up 3 bases and J gave up 13 bases, with 10 bases separating them. CDR3 length: 11 residues. Germline CDR1 and CDR2: MDHEN and SYDVKM. The CDR3 DNA reads as TGTGCCAGCAGTTTCGGAGGGGCACAGTTCTTC. Residues: CASSFGGAQFF.

This clonotype was counted many times. The V gene is TRBV10-3, the J gene TRBJ2-7; TRBD1 matches at 11 bases. CDR1 and CDR2 from the germline V gene are ENHRY and SYGVKD. Trimming at V came to 9 bases and at J to 2 bases, leaving 12 bases not matched to a gene. The CDR3 has 16 residues. The CDR3 bases are TGTGCCATATCTTGGTCCGGGACAGGGGGACCCTACGAGCAGTACTTC. Encoded protein: CAISWSGTGGPYEQYF.

This clonotype has a handful of counts. V and J are TRBV14 and TRBJ2-7, with D perhaps being TRBD1 or TRBD2 (5 bases each). The V gene lost 4 bases and the J gene lost 6 bases, with 22 bases spanning the gap. The germline V gene has CDR1 SGHDN and CDR2 FVKESK. The CDR3 totals 16 residues. CDR3: CASSRSRDPYSSEQYF. The CDR3 DNA reads TGTGCCAGCAGCCGTAGCCGGGACCCATATTCATCCGAGCAGTACTTC.

This chain uses TRBV10-2 with TRBJ2-7, with D unresolved. Trimming removed 6 bases from V and 3 bases from J, with 12 bases in between. Germline V gene sequence: CDR1 WSHSY, CDR2 SAAADI. The CDR3 has 13 residues. The DNA for the CDR3 is TGCGCCAGCAGGAGCCCGACCGACTACGAGCAGTACTTC. Its protein product is CASRSPTDYEQYF.